What follows are 10 T cell receptor beta chains derived from one specimen sequenced in a study of long-term antiretroviral therapy in people with HIV. At survey level, the immunoSEQ assay was run in its v3.0 version. Repertoires were generated with immunoSEQ multiplex PCR, while TCRdb's copy carries only in-frame clones and drops some. Here the sample spans tens of thousands of clones, around 96% being singletons. Sequences were derived from unsorted PBMCs, sampled 3.7 years after starting antiretroviral therapy. These receptors originate from a woman aged 50 to 60 with HIV.

J is TRBJ2-5 and V is TRBV5-1; possibly TRBD1 for D (6 bases). Germline V lookup: CDR1 SGHRS, CDR2 YFSETQ. V was cut by 3 bases and J by 4 bases, with 16 bases left in between. The length of the CDR3 is 15 residues. CDR3 DNA: TGCGCCAGCAGCTCTTTACCAGGGGTCGGAGAGACCCAGTACTTC. It encodes CASSSLPGVGETQYF.

This clone was seen once. This chain connects TRBV9 to TRBJ1-4; 12 bases are shared with TRBD1. Per germline, CDR1 SGDLS and CDR2 YYNGEE. CDR3 length equals 15 residues. Trimming removed 2 bases from V and 8 bases from J; junction bases left unmatched: 4. The CDR3 sequence is CASSVGTGGAEKLFF. The CDR3 DNA sequence: TGTGCCAGCAGCGTTGGGACAGGGGGCGCGGAAAAACTGTTTTTT.

The rearrangement joins TRBV7-8 to TRBJ2-2, with 14 nucleotides matching TRBD2. J was trimmed by 0 bases and V by 10 bases; bases with no gene match: 10. Looked up from germline, CDR1 is SGHVS and CDR2 is FQNEAQ. This CDR3 spans 18 amino acids. The CDR3: CATARWGLAGANTGELFF. In DNA form, the CDR3 reads TGTGCCACCGCACGTTGGGGACTAGCGGGGGCGAACACCGGGGAGCTGTTTTTT.

This clone was found once. The chain couples TRBV6-1 to TRBJ2-7; D assignment may be TRBD1 or TRBD2 (6 bases each). The V gene's germline CDR1 is MNHNS and CDR2 SASEGT. Trimming removed 6 bases at V and 0 bases at J, with 15 bases between. CDR3 size: 15 residues. In DNA, the CDR3 is TGTGCCAGCAGGGCGGGACAAAAAAGCTCCTACGAGCAGTACTTC. It is translated as CASRAGQKSSYEQYF.

This clone was counted once. This chain joins TRBV14 and TRBJ1-2; D may be TRBD1 (6 bases). The germline CDR1 and CDR2 sequences are SGHDN and FVKESK. With 0 bases removed from V and 5 bases from J, the gap between germline ends came to 25 bases. CDR3 length: 19 amino acids. The CDR3, as DNA: TGTGCCAGCAGCCAAGATGGCGGCGTTGGACAGCTCTCTGTGTATGGCTACACCTTC. Its translation is CASSQDGGVGQLSVYGYTF.

This chain joins TRBV12-5 and TRBJ2-7; no clear D gene. Germline assignment: CDR1 LGHNT and CDR2 FRNRAP. V shed 0 bases and J shed 3 bases, with 6 bases lying between them. The CDR3 has 13 residues. The CDR3 is CASGLVLGYEQYF. As DNA, the CDR3 is TGTGCTAGTGGTTTGGTACTGGGCTACGAGCAGTACTTC.

V is TRBV18 and J is TRBJ1-2; D perhaps matches TRBD1 (5 bases). The CDR3 is made up of 20 amino acids. Germline CDR1 is KGHSH and CDR2 is LQKENI. The V end was cut by 3 bases, the J end by 4 bases, with 30 bases between. The CDR3 region has the DNA TGTGCCAGCTCACCCTACCGAGGGGTTGCGGGTACAGGAAGAAGCTATGGCTACACCTTC. This encodes CASSPYRGVAGTGRSYGYTF.

The chain employs TRBV15 and TRBJ1-3; maybe TRBD1 (6 bases). CDR3 length equals 14 residues. Trimming removed 3 bases at V and 4 bases at J, with 10 bases between. CDR1 is LNHNV and CDR2 is YYDKDF in the germline V gene (reference sequence). This chain's CDR3 is CATSRGTQGNTIYF. The CDR3, as DNA: TGTGCCACCAGCAGGGGGACACAAGGAAACACCATATATTTT.

V gene TRBV7-9 combines with J gene TRBJ2-3, with D unclear. Germline CDR1 is SEHNR and CDR2 is FQNEAQ (reference sequence). With 6 bases removed from V and 5 bases from J, the gap between germline ends came to 9 bases. This CDR3 comprises 12 residues. The CDR3 region is CASRRTLDTQYF. In nucleotides, the CDR3 is TGTGCCAGCAGGCGGACGTTAGATACGCAGTATTTT. Together with reference TRBV7-9 and TRBJ2-3, the CDR3 gives the full variable domain: DTGVSQNPRHKITKRGQNVTFRCDPISEHNRLYWYRQTLGQGPEFLTYFQNEAQLEKSRLLSDRFSAERPKGSFSTLEIQRTEQGDSAMYLCASRRTLDTQYFGPGTRLTVL.

This sequence joins TRBV6-5 and TRBJ1-2; unclear D gene. With 10 bases removed from V and 0 bases from J, the gap between germline ends came to 18 bases. The CDR3 extends over 15 amino acids. Germline V gene data show CDR1 as MNHEY and CDR2 as SVGAGI. The CDR3 DNA reads TGTGCCACCCACCACCGCAGATTAGCTAACTATGGCTACACCTTC. It specifies CATHHRRLANYGYTF.